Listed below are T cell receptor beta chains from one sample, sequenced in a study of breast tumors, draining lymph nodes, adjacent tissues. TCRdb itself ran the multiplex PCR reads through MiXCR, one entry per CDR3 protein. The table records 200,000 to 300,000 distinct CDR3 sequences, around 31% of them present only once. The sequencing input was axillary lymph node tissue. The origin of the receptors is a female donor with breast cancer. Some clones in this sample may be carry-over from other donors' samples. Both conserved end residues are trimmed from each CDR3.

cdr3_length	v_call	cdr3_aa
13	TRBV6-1	ASSEGVWGVDTQY
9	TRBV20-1	SASAKDYQY
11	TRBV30	AWSWPGANTIH
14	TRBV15	ATSRGGLGHRGTQY
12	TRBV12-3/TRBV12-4	ASSFNVLYYGYT
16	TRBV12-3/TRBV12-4	ASSFRRRWAGDNYEQY
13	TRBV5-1	ASSLEGQGGYGYT
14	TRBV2	ASSQAGAGVGQPQH
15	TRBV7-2	ASSSEAHRVGTGELF
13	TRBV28	ASTVTSGTTDTQY
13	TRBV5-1	ASSFRRLSTDTQY
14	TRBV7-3	ASFSRGTSGSCEQY
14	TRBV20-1	SARDSRQGPRGEQY
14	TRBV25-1	ASRLQGRAPNNEQF
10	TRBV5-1	ASSWRTGELF
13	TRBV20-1	SAYGSGTDFYEQY
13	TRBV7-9	ASSLGQGGNTEAF
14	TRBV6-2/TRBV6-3	ASSHPSGSSNQPQH
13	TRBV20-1	SASGGAGADETQY
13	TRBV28	ASRPDKSSGNTIY
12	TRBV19	ATTQGATYQPQH
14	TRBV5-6	ASSFRGRTSTDTQY
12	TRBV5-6	ASSRRQALETQY
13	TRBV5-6	ASSFDTTNTGELF
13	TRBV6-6	ASRGREGPWNEQF
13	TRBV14	ASSQLSGSNSPLH
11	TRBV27	ASSLYRDGELF
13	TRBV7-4	ASSGYTVSHHEQY
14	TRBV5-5	ASSPGQAKSWYEQY
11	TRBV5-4	ASSLQGGDTQY
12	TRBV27	ATSMSRGPYEQY
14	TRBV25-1	ASSEWLGQGDSPLH
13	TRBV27	ASSLFGLAADTQY
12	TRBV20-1	SAPGQGEYNEQF
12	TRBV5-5	ASSLARATDTQY
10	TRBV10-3	AISESMGEQY
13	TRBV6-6	ASSPPQDSNQPQH
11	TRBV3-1	ASSQTNPGELF
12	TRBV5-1	ASSLAGNYYEQY
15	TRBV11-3	ASSPRGSGLGYNEQF
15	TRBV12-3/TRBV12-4	ASSSWTSGSRRNEQF
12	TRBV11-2	ASSLAPRANVLT
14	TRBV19	ASSMLPGRGYPEAF
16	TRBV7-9	ASSQWVSGRALWNEQF
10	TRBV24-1	ATSGGIDWLF
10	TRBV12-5	ASGFDSGEQF
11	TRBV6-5	ASTSGPSETQY
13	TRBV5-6	ASSLSLAKGHGYT
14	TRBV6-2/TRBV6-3	ASTSGLAGLTDTQY
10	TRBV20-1	STRGLGLTQY
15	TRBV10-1	ASSESSERGDTGELF